This T cell receptor (beta chain) stems from a study of cytomegalovirus exposure and HLA in healthy donors. PCR amplification relied on 60 Vbeta primers (plus 13 Jbeta primers). The data were produced by immunoSEQ multiplex PCR, yet TCRdb's version contains in-frame clones alone and is incomplete. The sample has some 150,000 clones, approximately 80% seen once. The CDR3 totals 16 residues. The J gene is TRBJ1-2, the V gene TRBV21-1; the table names TRBD1, a call not compared with the DNA. TRBV21-1 is described as a pseudogene. The sequence came from a man aged 18 to 29 in good health and CMV-seropositive. Sequenced sample: PBMCs. The chain's CDR3 is CASSKNQQGAHYGYTF. The CDR3 nucleotides read TGTGCCAGCAGCAAAAATCAACAGGGGGCACACTATGGCTACACCTTC.